This T cell receptor (beta chain) was captured in a study of blood T cell repertoires in COVID-19. This table comes from immunoSEQ multiplex PCR, and its TCRdb copy is limited to in-frame clones, with some not included. Of approximately 150,000 clones in the sample, roughly 80% are singletons; the top ten hold roughly 6.2%. Trimming at V came to 6 bases and at J to 3 bases, leaving 7 bases not matched to a gene. The CDR3 sequence is 14 residues long. Germline CDR1 is MNHEY and CDR2 is SVGAGI. Participant-given clinical history determined each cohort assignment. The sample was PBMCs or T cells enriched from blood (not recorded which). V is TRBV6-5 and J is TRBJ2-7; 8 bases map to TRBD1. The sequence was obtained from a woman aged 40 to 50 who had recovered from COVID-19. The CDR3 sequence is CASSRDRRDYEQYF. As DNA, the CDR3 is TGTGCCAGCAGCCGGGACAGGAGGGACTACGAGCAGTACTTC.